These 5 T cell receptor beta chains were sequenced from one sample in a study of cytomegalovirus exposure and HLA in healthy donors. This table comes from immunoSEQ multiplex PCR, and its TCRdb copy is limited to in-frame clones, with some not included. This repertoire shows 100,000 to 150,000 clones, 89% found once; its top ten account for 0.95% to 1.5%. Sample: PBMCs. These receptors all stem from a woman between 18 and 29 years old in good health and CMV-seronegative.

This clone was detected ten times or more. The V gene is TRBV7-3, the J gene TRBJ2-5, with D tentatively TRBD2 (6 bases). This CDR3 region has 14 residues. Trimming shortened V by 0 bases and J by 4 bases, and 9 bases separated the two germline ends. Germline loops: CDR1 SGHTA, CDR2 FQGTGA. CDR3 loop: CASSLTAGGETQYF. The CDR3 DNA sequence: TGTGCCAGCAGCTTAACGGCCGGGGGAGAGACCCAGTACTTC.

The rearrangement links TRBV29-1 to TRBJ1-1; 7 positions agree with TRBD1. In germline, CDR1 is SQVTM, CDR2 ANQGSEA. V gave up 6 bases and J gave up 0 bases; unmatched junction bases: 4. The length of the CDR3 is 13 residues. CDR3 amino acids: CSVGQALNTEAFF. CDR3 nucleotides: TGCAGCGTAGGACAGGCCCTGAACACTGAAGCTTTCTTT.

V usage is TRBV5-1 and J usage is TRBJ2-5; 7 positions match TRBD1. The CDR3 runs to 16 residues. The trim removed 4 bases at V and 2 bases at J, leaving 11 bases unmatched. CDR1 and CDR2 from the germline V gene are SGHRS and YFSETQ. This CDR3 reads CASSTVTGAMQETQYF. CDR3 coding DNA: TGCGCCAGCAGCACCGTTACAGGGGCAATGCAAGAGACCCAGTACTTC.

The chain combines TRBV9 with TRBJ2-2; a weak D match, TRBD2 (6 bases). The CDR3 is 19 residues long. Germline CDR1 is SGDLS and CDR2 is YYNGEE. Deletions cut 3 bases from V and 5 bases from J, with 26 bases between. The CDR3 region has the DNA TGTGCCAGCAGCGATCCGGGACGGCTTTTGTTCCGGGGGACCGGGGAGCTGTTTTTT. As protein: CASSDPGRLLFRGTGELFF.

The CDR3 here is CASSPFSGGALTGELFF. The CDR3 nucleotides are TGTGCCAGTAGCCCGTTTAGCGGGGGGGCCCTCACCGGGGAGCTGTTTTTT. V is TRBV19 and J is TRBJ2-2, with 11 bases identical to TRBD2. The CDR3 loop spans 17 amino acids. Germline CDR1 LNHDA, CDR2 SQIVND (reference sequence). V shed 6 bases, J shed 4 bases, and the junction held 10 bases outside the gene matches.